This T cell receptor (beta chain) is drawn from a study of cytomegalovirus exposure and HLA in healthy donors (dated by TCRdb to about 2017). Study-level background: An earlier analysis of around 600 of the donors reported 250 to 300 Gb of sequence data and roughly 110 million unique TCR beta sequences from some 180 million T cells. An early release covering over 500 HLA-typed donors comprised about 320 gigabases of sequencing data and approximately 85 million unique TCR sequences. Of the roughly 400 genotyped donors, about 80% fell in the genetic ancestry cluster associated with self-reported Caucasian donors. The study aimed to test whether cataloging public T cell receptors could reveal signatures of past pathogen exposure. Using immunosequencing, the study profiled T cell repertoires from some 670 subjects and related those repertoires to cytomegalovirus serostatus. Besides the first cohort of 666 subjects, a separate validation cohort made up of roughly 120 different subjects was used. High-throughput TCR immunosequencing, statistical association of individual TCRs with disease status, and machine learning were combined to predict cytomegalovirus infection status. In a later analysis, previously published TCR beta repertoires from several hundred donors were re-analyzed and high-resolution HLA genotyping was added so that TCR occurrence patterns could be studied. In the later analysis, no new phenotypic data were used to find candidate immune exposures; instead, reliance was placed on TCR beta sequences and their occurrence across donors. An earlier analysis of 587 of the donors used high-throughput TCR beta sequencing to judge whether each TCR beta V gene segment behaved as functional or pseudogenic. Alongside the repertoire data, information on donor age, sex, ethnicity and CMV serostatus was compiled. Genome-wide SNP genotypes for about three fifths of the 666 donors were used in a later genetic analysis, which treated that subset as a discovery cohort. Every repertoire in the discovery cohort had been generated on one and the same sequencing platform. HLA typing included class I and class II loci at four-digit resolution. The number of typed donors differed by locus: about 620-630 for A, B, C, DRB1 and DQB1; some 500 for DQA1; about 600 for DPA1; and some 470 for DPB1. A few DR-DQ haplotypes were handled as single units for association and clustering because linkage in the cohort was strong. On average, over 200,000 unique TCR beta nucleotide sequences were sequenced per donor among some 430 genotyped donors of the cohort, with around 19% of those sequences being non-productive. The full study reports these points: A cluster of highly shared sequence variants was judged likely to be a technical artifact of the sequencing pipeline. V-gene and J-gene trimming of TCR beta chains was associated with a missense DCLRE1C variant in a later genetic analysis, and the association was replicated in an independent cohort. When HLA alleles, especially DR and DQ, strongly co-occurred, attributing TCR associations to individual alleles was difficult. A later genetic analysis reported fewer N-insertions in productive TCRs among donors in an Asian-associated ancestry cluster than the roughly 700-donor mean. The study gave a list of 150 to 200 TCR beta chains associated with cytomegalovirus. Immune exposure information for the cohort was limited to CMV serostatus. Some IMGT-functional V segments, including TRBV6-2 and TRBV6-3, could not be told apart with the 87-base-pair reads, so those segments were excluded. An earlier analysis of around 500 of the donors showed that most TCR beta V segments appeared in productive rearrangements either about 87% or about 30% of the time, which broadly matched IMGT annotations. Linkage disequilibrium might explain the correlated functional status among segregating V segments, but an unknown experimental factor could not be ruled out. Most CMV-associated TCR beta chains appeared to be HLA-restricted in a later analysis, and the HLA associations seemed to be driven largely by CMV exposure. A later analysis found that TCR association rates varied across HLA loci, with DRB1 alleles showing the most associated TCRs and HLA-C alleles the fewest. Because counts were too low, around 17 rarely observed V segments, including chromosome 9 orphons, were left out of the earlier analysis of about 620 of the donors. Specific HLA alleles were associated with 15,000 to 20,000 TCR beta sequences at a false discovery rate of 0.05 in a later analysis. A further reported finding was that TCR beta sequences accurately predicted the HLA-A and HLA-B alleles for most subjects in the first cohort. Roughly uniform sequencing depth across donors was assumed in presence/absence analyses, although this assumption may not hold. Because HLA typing was unavailable for some donors at each locus, only the typed subset was used in association tests. It was suggested by the authors that the approach could potentially be generalized to other disease states and immunological phenotypes. The classifier was reported to diagnose cytomegalovirus status with high specificity and sensitivity in both the original and validation cohorts. In this cohort, only TCR beta chains were sequenced, and detectable features were limited by the absence of alpha or paired-chain data. Several of the top co-occurrence clusters appeared to be linked to parvovirus B19, influenza, CMV and Epstein-Barr virus, according to a later analysis. Across donors, most TCR sequences were observed very rarely, whereas some public TCRs were present in many individuals. Compared with equally common non-associated chains, HLA-associated TCR beta chains in a later analysis were more clonally expanded and had lower generation probabilities. In vitro tests confirmed that a few of the cytomegalovirus-associated TCR beta chains recognize cytomegalovirus antigens.

The cohort was made up of roughly 670 healthy bone marrow donors. At the time of sampling, all cohort members were nominally healthy, though unrecorded immune exposures were likely present. The donor was CMV seropositive and was included in the group of 290 or so seropositive cohort members. A peripheral blood sample was collected from each donor, and TCR beta sequencing was performed on peripheral blood mononuclear cells. Genomic DNA was extracted from the blood cell samples with the Qiagen DNeasy Blood Extraction Kit. Libraries came from the immunoSEQ multiplex PCR assay. For the multiplex PCR, a mixture combining 60 forward primers for TCR Vbeta segments and 13 reverse primers for TCR Jbeta segments was used. The CDR3 region of rearranged TCR beta genes was amplified from genomic DNA with a multiplex PCR assay. Amplified TCR beta libraries were sequenced as 87-base-pair reads on the Illumina HiSeq System. On the study's bioinformatics: Across the roughly 600 repertoires, a later analysis counted around 80 million unique TCR beta chains, some 11 million of which were shared by at least two donors. A nearest-neighbor algorithm error-corrected the raw reads and collapsed the reads into unique sequences, merging closely related sequences to remove PCR and sequencing errors. To assign V, D and J gene segments, CDR3 sequences were aligned to IMGT reference sequences. For a sequence to be retained, at least a six-nucleotide match to both a V gene segment and a J gene segment was required. A rearrangement counted as productive if the CDR3 had no stop codons and remained in frame with V and J, and every other rearrangement counted as non-productive. Following IMGT convention, CDR3 was defined as the stretch from the second conserved V-encoded cysteine to the conserved J-encoded phenylalanine. In an earlier analysis of 500 to 650 of the donors, sequences lacking an unambiguous match to a single V gene segment were excluded. In an earlier analysis of 587 of the donors, V segments were called functional above 56.7% productive rearrangements and were called segregating when the between-donor standard deviation exceeded 5%. A statistical classification framework was built to diagnose cytomegalovirus status from the catalog of TCR beta chain sequences. V and J gene assignment, in a later analysis, came from comparing TCR nucleotide sequences with IMGT/GENE-DB human TR gene sequences. Using the TCRdist pipeline, a later analysis assigned CDR3 sequences along with most-parsimonious VDJ recombination scenarios. In a later analysis, each TCR beta chain was defined by its CDR3 amino acid sequence together with its V-gene family, and reads without a unique V-gene family were excluded. In a later analysis, approximately 590 highly shared, low-generation-probability nucleotide sequences were removed to address suspected cross-contamination and a sequencing artifact. In a later analysis, a clonal expansion index for each public chain was calculated from normalized within-repertoire ranks of inferred template counts. In a later analysis, generation probabilities were computed with a VDJ recombination model fitted to out-of-frame rearrangements, and the resulting probabilities were checked against IGoR. Hypergeometric tests were used in a later analysis to score TCR-TCR, TCR-HLA and TCR-CMV co-occurrence, with a repertoire-size bias correction applied to the TCR pairs. To estimate false discovery rates, a later analysis permuted the HLA or CMV assignments 20 times. In a later analysis, co-occurring TCRs were grouped using DBSCAN, with TCRdist sequence similarity added in when clustering inside HLA-allele-positive subsets. Repertoires with fewer than 30,000 or more than 120,000 public chains, plus five repertoires with anomalous nucleotide sharing, were excluded from co-occurrence clustering. Not all clones reach the TCRdb copy of this immuneACCESS table, which keeps in-frame sequences only. Checked studies attribute under half of the gap to unresolved V genes and leave the rest unexplained. The V and J calls and the clone size are those of that table, but D and trimming were determined from the DNA. The sample table holds approximately 75,000 clones, of which 60% to 75% were seen once. Clones ranked in the top ten supply roughly 22% of the sample.

Comments on this clone: Its antigen target is currently unknown. No qualities accompany the bases; no much larger clone lies one base away.

CDR1 and CDR2, per the germline V gene, are SGHDT and YYEEEE. Including the terminal cysteine and phenylalanine, the CDR3 comprises 15 residues. Of the read, only the CDR3 DNA is kept; its 45 bases are in frame from base 1. The V end gives up 3 bases and the J end 4 bases, leaving 6 bases in the junction not matched to a gene. The rearranged segments are TRBV5-6 and TRBJ1-2; TRBD1 fits 10 bases in the junction. Specimen: PBMCs. This clonotype was sampled from a middle-aged man in good health and CMV-seropositive. The CDR3 sequence is CASSSYRQGAYGYTF. The DNA sequence reads TGTGCCAGCAGCTCCTATAGACAGGGGGCCTATGGCTACACCTTC.